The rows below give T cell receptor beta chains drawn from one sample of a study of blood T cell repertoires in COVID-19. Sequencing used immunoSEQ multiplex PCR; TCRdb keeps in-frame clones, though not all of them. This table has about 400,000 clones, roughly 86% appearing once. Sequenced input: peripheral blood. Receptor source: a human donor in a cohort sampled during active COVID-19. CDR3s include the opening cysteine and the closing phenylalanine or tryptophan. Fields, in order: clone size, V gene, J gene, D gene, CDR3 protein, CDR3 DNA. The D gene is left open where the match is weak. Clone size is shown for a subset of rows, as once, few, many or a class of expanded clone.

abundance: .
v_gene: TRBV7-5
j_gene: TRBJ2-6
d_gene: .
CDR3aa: CARSLGWTGGVSGANVLTF
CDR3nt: TGTGCCAGAAGCTTAGGGTGGACAGGGGGCGTCTCTGGGGCCAACGTCCTGACTTTC

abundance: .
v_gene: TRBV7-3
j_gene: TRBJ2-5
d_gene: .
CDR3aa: CASSLKRRIRSGETQYF
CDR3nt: TGTGCCAGCAGCTTAAAGCGGCGGATCAGGTCGGGGGAGACCCAGTACTTC

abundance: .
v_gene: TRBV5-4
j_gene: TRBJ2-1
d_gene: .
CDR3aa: CASSLAGAIYNEQFF
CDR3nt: TGTGCCAGCAGCTTGGCTGGGGCTATCTACAATGAGCAGTTCTTC

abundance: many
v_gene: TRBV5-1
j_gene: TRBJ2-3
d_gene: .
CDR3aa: CASSLDTTDTQYF
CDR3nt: TGCGCCAGCAGCTTGGATACTACAGATACGCAGTATTTT

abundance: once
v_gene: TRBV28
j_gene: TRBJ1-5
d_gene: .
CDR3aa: CASRRGYSNQPQHF
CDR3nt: TGTGCCAGCAGGCGAGGCTATAGCAATCAGCCCCAGCATTTT

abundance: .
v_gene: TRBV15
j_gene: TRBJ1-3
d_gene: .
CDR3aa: CATSRDRAGGNTIYF
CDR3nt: TGTGCCACCAGCAGAGATCGGGCGGGTGGAAACACCATATATTTT

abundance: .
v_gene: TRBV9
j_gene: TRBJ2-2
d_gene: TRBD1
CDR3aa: CASSVDGTGSSSGELFF
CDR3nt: TGTGCCAGCAGCGTAGACGGGACAGGTTCTTCGTCCGGGGAGCTGTTTTTT

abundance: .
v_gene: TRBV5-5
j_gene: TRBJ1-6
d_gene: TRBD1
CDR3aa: CASSVEGQEISPLHF
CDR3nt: TGTGCCAGCAGCGTAGAAGGACAGGAGATCTCACCCCTCCACTTT

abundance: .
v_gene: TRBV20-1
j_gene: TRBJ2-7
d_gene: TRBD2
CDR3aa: CSASMSGRFEQYF
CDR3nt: TGCAGTGCTAGTATGAGCGGGAGATTCGAGCAGTACTTC

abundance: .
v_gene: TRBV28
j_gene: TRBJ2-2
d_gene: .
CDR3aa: CASSLREHTGELFF
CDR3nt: TGTGCCAGCAGTTTGAGGGAACACACCGGGGAGCTGTTTTTT

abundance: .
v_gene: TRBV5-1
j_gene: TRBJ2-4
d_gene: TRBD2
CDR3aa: CASSLAPRSGGADIQYF
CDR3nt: TGCGCCAGCAGCTTGGCTCCCCGTAGCGGGGGGGCCGACATTCAGTACTTC

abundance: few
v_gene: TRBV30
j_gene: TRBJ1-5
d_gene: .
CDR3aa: CAWSTGFGQPQHF
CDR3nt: TGTGCCTGGAGTACCGGGTTCGGTCAGCCCCAGCATTTT

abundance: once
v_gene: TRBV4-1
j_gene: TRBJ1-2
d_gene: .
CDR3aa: CASSQETGRGGYGYTF
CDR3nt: TGCGCCAGCAGCCAAGAGACCGGCAGGGGCGGCTATGGCTACACCTTC

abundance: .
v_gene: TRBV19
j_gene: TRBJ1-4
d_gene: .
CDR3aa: CASSIRDNEKLFF
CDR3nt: TGTGCCAGTAGTATCAGGGATAATGAAAAACTGTTTTTT

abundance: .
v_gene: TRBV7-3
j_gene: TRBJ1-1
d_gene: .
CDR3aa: CASSARQGTDDRNTEAFF
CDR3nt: TGTGCCAGCAGCGCCCGGCAGGGGACGGATGATAGGAACACTGAAGCTTTCTTT

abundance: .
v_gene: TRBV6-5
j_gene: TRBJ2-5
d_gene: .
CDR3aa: CASSLTAQETQYF
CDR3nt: TGTGCCAGCAGCTTGACAGCACAAGAGACCCAGTACTTC

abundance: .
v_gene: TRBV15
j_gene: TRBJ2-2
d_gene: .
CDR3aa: CATSRVGNTGELFF
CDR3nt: TGTGCCACCAGCAGAGTCGGGAACACCGGGGAGCTGTTTTTT

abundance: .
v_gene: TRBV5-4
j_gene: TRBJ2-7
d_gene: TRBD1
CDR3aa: CASTLQGQVNYEQYF
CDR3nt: TGTGCCAGCACTCTCCAGGGACAGGTGAACTACGAGCAGTACTTC

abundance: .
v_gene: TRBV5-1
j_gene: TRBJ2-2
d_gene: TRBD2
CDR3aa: CASSSVSGGAGTGELFF
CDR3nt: TGCGCCAGCAGCTCCGTTAGCGGGGGGGCCGGGACCGGGGAGCTGTTTTTT

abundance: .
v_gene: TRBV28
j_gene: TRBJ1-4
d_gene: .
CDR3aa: CASSLQGVNEKLFF
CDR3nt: TGTGCCAGCAGTTTACAGGGCGTCAATGAAAAACTGTTTTTT

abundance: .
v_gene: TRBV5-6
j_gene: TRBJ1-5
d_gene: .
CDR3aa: CASSFGAGNQPQHF
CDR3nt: TGTGCCAGCAGCTTTGGGGCAGGGAACCAGCCCCAGCATTTT

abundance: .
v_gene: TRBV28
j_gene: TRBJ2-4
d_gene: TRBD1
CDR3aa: CASSLGTGYKNIQYF
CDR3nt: TGTGCCAGCAGCCTTGGGACAGGATACAAAAACATTCAGTACTTC

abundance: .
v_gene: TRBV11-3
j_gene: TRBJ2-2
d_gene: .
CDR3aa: CASSPNPTGELFF
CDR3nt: TGTGCCAGCAGCCCTAACCCAACCGGGGAGCTGTTTTTT

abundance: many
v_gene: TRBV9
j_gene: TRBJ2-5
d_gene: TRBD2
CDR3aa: CASSISGGASALETQYF
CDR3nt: TGTGCCAGCAGCATAAGCGGGGGGGCCAGTGCTCTAGAGACCCAGTACTTC

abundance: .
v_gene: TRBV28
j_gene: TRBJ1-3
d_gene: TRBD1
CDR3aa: CASSIQGATIYF
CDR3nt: TGTGCCAGCAGTATACAGGGGGCAACCATATATTTT

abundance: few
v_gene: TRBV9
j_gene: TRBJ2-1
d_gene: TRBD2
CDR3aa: CASSVDVASGSVRDEQFF
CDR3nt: TGTGCCAGCAGCGTAGACGTGGCTAGCGGGAGTGTGAGGGATGAGCAGTTCTTC

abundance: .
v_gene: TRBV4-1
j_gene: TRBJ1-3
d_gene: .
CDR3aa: CASSQDGTTGNTIYF
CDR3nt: TGCGCCAGCAGCCAAGATGGGACTACTGGAAACACCATATATTTT

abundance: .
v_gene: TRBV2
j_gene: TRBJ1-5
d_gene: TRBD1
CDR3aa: CASSRQGGDQPQHF
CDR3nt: TGTGCCAGCAGTCGACAGGGGGGAGATCAGCCCCAGCATTTT

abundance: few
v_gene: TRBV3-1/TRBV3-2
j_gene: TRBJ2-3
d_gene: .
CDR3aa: CASSQGRQAPTDTQYF
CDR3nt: TGTGCCAGCAGCCAAGGACGACAGGCCCCCACAGATACGCAGTATTTT